A single T cell receptor beta chain is shown here with its context. The sample is drawn from a study of blood T cell repertoires in COVID-19. Study at large: Specimens from acute and convalescent COVID-19 originated in the United States, Italy and Spain. T cells, B-cell-depleted T cells, or PBMCs supplied cDNA or gDNA.

Original handling: How many nucleated cells were present was estimated from reference gene primer amplification. Produced via immunoSEQ multiplex PCR; TCRdb's table is partial and in-frame only. That table supplies the V and J calls and clone size; D and trimming were determined from the DNA. The table shows about 32,000 clones, with over 85% occurring only once. The CDR3 sequence is 16 residues long. V was clipped by 5 bases and J by 3 bases, with 20 bases between them. Germline V lookup: CDR1 SEHNR, CDR2 FQNEAQ (reference sequence). This TCR was sampled from a male donor with active COVID-19. Specimen: peripheral blood. The V and J genes are TRBV7-9 and TRBJ2-7, with TRBD2 as a possible D gene (7 bases). CDR3 DNA: TGTGCCAGCAGCCCATCCGGGGGGCTAAGAGGCTACGAGCAGTACTTC. Translation gives CASSPSGGLRGYEQYF.